The 22 T cell receptor beta chains in this list originate from one sample, sequenced in a study of OX40 agonist ivuxolimab in advanced cancers. Here immunoSEQ multiplex PCR was the method, and the copy in TCRdb shows in-frame clones only, minus some. Among about 80,000 clones listed, around 90% were seen once. The input for sequencing was CD4+ or CD8+ T cells sorted from blood, taken in a trial of the OX40 agonist ivuxolimab. Receptors originate from an adult with an advanced solid tumor such as melanoma, head and neck, liver or kidney cancer.

V is TRBV2 and J is TRBJ2-3; 9 positions agree with TRBD1. Germline V gene lookup returns CDR1 SNHLY and CDR2 FYNNEI. V gave up 7 bases and J gave up 0 bases; unmatched junction bases: 2. The CDR3 is made up of 14 amino acids. The CDR3, as DNA: TGTGCCAGCACGGGACAGGGTAGCACAGATACGCAGTATTTT. Translation: CASTGQGSTDTQYF.

The rearrangement uses TRBV5-1 and TRBJ2-5, with 13 positions matching TRBD2. Trimming removed 4 bases from V and 5 bases from J; junction bases left unmatched: 11. The CDR3 runs to 17 residues. CDR1 and CDR2 from the germline V gene are SGHRS and YFSETQ. This chain's CDR3 is CASSPILAGGPGETQYF. CDR3 coding DNA: TGCGCCAGCAGCCCAATACTAGCGGGAGGGCCTGGGGAGACCCAGTACTTC.

The chain is built from TRBV5-5 and TRBJ1-6; D is ambiguous. This CDR3 spans 13 amino acids. Trimming shortened V by 4 bases and J by 7 bases, and 9 bases separated the two germline ends. Germline V lookup: CDR1 SGHKS, CDR2 YYEKEE (reference sequence). CDR3 in amino acids: CASSGPRNSPLHF. The CDR3 coding sequence is TGTGCCAGCAGCGGTCCAAGGAATTCACCCCTCCACTTT.

The chain employs TRBV7-9 and TRBJ2-5; 11 bases fit TRBD2. The V segment lost 7 bases and the J segment 4 bases; nucleotides outside the gene matches: 5. The CDR3 length is 14 residues. From germline, CDR1 is SEHNR and CDR2 FQNEAQ (reference sequence). The CDR3, as DNA: TGTGCCAGCAATCTAGCGGGAGGAGGAGAGACCCAGTACTTC. Amino acid sequence: CASNLAGGGETQYF.

CDR3: CASKGQGNTGELFF. The CDR3, as DNA: TGTGCCAGCAAAGGACAGGGGAACACCGGGGAGCTGTTTTTT. The chain links TRBV7-8 to TRBJ2-2, with TRBD1 matching 8 bases. Unmatched junction bases numbered 2, after V lost 7 bases and J lost 1 base. The CDR3 extends over 14 amino acids. Germline V CDR1 and CDR2: SGHVS, FQNEAQ.

In its sample, this clone was seen a few times. The chain carries TRBV11-2 and TRBJ1-2, with a weak D call TRBD1 (5 bases). Germline V gene sequence: CDR1 SGHAT, CDR2 FQNNGV. Trimming left V 6 bases short and J 7 bases short, with 18 bases between. The CDR3 consists of 14 residues. The CDR3 nucleotides are TGTGCCAGCAGTTCAGGGTCCCCCTGGATTGGCTACACCTTC. It codes for CASSSGSPWIGYTF.

This clone was observed a single time. The rearrangement uses TRBV7-9 and TRBJ1-6; TRBD1 is a possible D gene (6 bases). Germline lookup yields CDR1 SEHNR and CDR2 FQNEAQ (reference sequence). The CDR3 consists of 14 residues. The V end lost 2 bases, the J end lost 8 bases, and 10 bases lay between the germline ends. The CDR3 sequence: CASSLSRGHSPLHF. CDR3 coding DNA: TGTGCCAGCAGCTTATCCAGGGGTCATTCACCCCTCCACTTT. Variable domain in full (rest from reference TRBV7-9 and TRBJ1-6): DTGVSQNPRHKITKRGQNVTFRCDPISEHNRLYWYRQTLGQGPEFLTYFQNEAQLEKSRLLSDRFSAERPKGSFSTLEIQRTEQGDSAMYLCASSLSRGHSPLHFGNGTRLTVT.

This CDR3 reads CASSSDSGANVLTF. The CDR3 DNA sequence: TGTGCCAGCAGCTCGGACTCTGGGGCCAACGTCCTGACTTTC. This sequence joins TRBV5-5 and TRBJ2-6, with D unclear. This CDR3 region has 14 residues. Trimming pared 3 bases from V and 0 bases from J, leaving 4 bases between. Germline V gene sequence: CDR1 SGHKS, CDR2 YYEKEE (reference sequence). Based on the CDR3 plus reference TRBV5-5 and TRBJ2-6, the full variable domain is DAGVTQSPTHLIKTRGQQVTLRCSPISGHKSVSWYQQVLGQGPQFIFQYYEKEERGRGNFPDRFSARQFPNYSSELNVNALLLGDSALYLCASSSDSGANVLTFGAGSRLTVL.

The chain uses TRBV4-1 and TRBJ1-4, with D uncertain. V was trimmed by 4 bases and J by 0 bases, leaving 9 bases between them. The CDR3 contains 15 residues. Germline CDR1 is MGHRA and CDR2 is YSYEKL. The CDR3 bases are TGCGCCAGCAGCCTTTTTACAGCAACTAATGAAAAACTGTTTTTT. Translation gives CASSLFTATNEKLFF.

The chain combines TRBV2 with TRBJ2-1; 7 bases are a match to TRBD2. The germline V gene encodes CDR1 SNHLY and CDR2 FYNNEI. The CDR3 runs 15 residues. V lost 7 bases, J lost 6 bases, and 12 bases stayed unmatched. The CDR3 bases are TGTGCCAGCACCACCGGACTAGTATCAGTCAATGAGCAGTTCTTC. Amino acids: CASTTGLVSVNEQFF.

V gene TRBV7-8 combines with J gene TRBJ2-1; D possibly corresponds to TRBD2 (6 bases). The V end lost 1 base, the J end lost 2 bases, and 15 bases lay between the germline ends. Germline CDR1 and CDR2: SGHVS and FQNEAQ. The CDR3 sequence is 17 residues long. As DNA, the CDR3 is TGTGCCAGCAGCTTAGTAATAGCGGCGAATACCTACAATGAGCAGTTCTTC. It codes for CASSLVIAANTYNEQFF. Full variable domain (outside the CDR3, taken from reference TRBV7-8 and TRBJ2-1): GAGVSQSPRYKVAKRGQDVALRCDPISGHVSLFWYQQALGQGPEFLTYFQNEAQLDKSGLPSDRFFAERPEGSVSTLKIQRTQQEDSAVYLCASSLVIAANTYNEQFFGPGTRLTVL.

V and J are TRBV6-1 and TRBJ2-1; D uncertain. V was clipped by 4 bases and J by 1 base, with 11 bases between them. CDR3 length: 15 residues. Germline-derived CDR1 and CDR2 are MNHNS and SASEGT. The CDR3 here is CASSATPYSYNEQFF. CDR3 nucleotides: TGTGCCAGCAGTGCGACACCTTATTCCTACAATGAGCAGTTCTTC.

This chain connects TRBV19 to TRBJ1-2; D might be TRBD1 (5 bases). Germline V gene lookup returns CDR1 LNHDA and CDR2 SQIVND (reference sequence). V lost 2 bases and J 2 bases, leaving 9 bases between the germline ends. The CDR3 is 14 residues long. The CDR3 loop is CASSITGPNYGYTF. The CDR3 nucleotides are TGTGCCAGTAGTATAACGGGACCCAACTATGGCTACACCTTC.

This clone was seen a single time. J is TRBJ1-3 and V is TRBV28; maybe TRBD1 (5 bases). Germline CDR1 and CDR2: MDHEN and SYDVKM. This CDR3 contains 14 residues. V lost 2 bases and J 4 bases, leaving 9 bases between the germline ends. The CDR3 bases are TGTGCCAGCAGTTTAGGGACCGCAGGAAACACCATATATTTT. The encoded protein is CASSLGTAGNTIYF. The complete variable domain, with remaining parts taken from reference TRBV28 and TRBJ1-3, reads DVKVTQSSRYLVKRTGEKVFLECVQDMDHENMFWYRQDPGLGLRLIYFSYDVKMKEKGDIPEGYSVSREKKERFSLILESASTNQTSMYLCASSLGTAGNTIYFGEGSWLTVV.

The V gene is TRBV6-6, the J gene TRBJ2-7; 7 bases fit TRBD1. The germline V gene has CDR1 MNHNY and CDR2 SVGAGI (reference sequence). With V trimmed by 8 bases and J by 0 bases, 10 bases remained unmatched. CDR3 length: 15 residues. CDR3 sequence reads: CASCPRTGSSYEQYF. The CDR3 DNA is TGTGCCAGCTGCCCTAGGACAGGAAGCTCCTACGAGCAGTACTTC.

The chain links TRBV28 to TRBJ2-7, with 7 positions matching TRBD1. Germline V CDR1 and CDR2: MDHEN, SYDVKM. V was pared by 7 bases and J by 2 bases, with 8 bases of the junction left unmatched. The CDR3 sequence is 14 residues long. The CDR3 protein is CASTEGGRAYEQYV. CDR3 bases: TGTGCCAGCACCGAAGGGGGCAGGGCCTACGAGCAGTACGTC.

V is TRBV6-5 and J is TRBJ2-5; D tentatively reads TRBD1 or TRBD2 (5 bases each). There are 15 residues in the CDR3. V lost 0 bases and J 7 bases, leaving 15 bases between the germline ends. Germline V gives CDR1 MNHEY, CDR2 SVGAGI. The CDR3 protein is CASSYSRDLKGTQYF. In DNA, the CDR3 is TGTGCCAGCAGTTACTCCCGGGACCTTAAGGGGACCCAGTACTTC.

Here the CDR3 reads CASSPPGRVEQFF. CDR3 coding DNA: TGTGCCAGCAGTCCTCCAGGCCGAGTTGAGCAGTTCTTC. The chain joins TRBV7-9 to TRBJ2-1; D ambiguous. Germline-derived CDR1 and CDR2 are SEHNR and FQNEAQ (reference sequence). The CDR3 is made up of 13 amino acids. V gave up 6 bases and J gave up 9 bases, with 15 bases separating them.

The chain combines TRBV7-2 with TRBJ1-5; D not resolved. V was trimmed by 1 base and J by 12 bases, leaving 7 bases between them. CDR3 length equals 11 residues. Germline V gene sequence: CDR1 SGHTA, CDR2 FQGNSA. The CDR3 protein is CASSLDGDQHF. In DNA, the CDR3 is TGTGCCAGCAGCTTAGACGGTGACCAGCATTTT.

V gene TRBV7-6 combines with J gene TRBJ2-1, with 12 bases that match TRBD2. With V trimmed by 1 base and J by 3 bases, 7 bases remained unmatched. This CDR3 is built from 18 residues. Germline values: CDR1 SGHVS, CDR2 FNYEAQ. The CDR3 here is CASSLGLAGGSFYNEQFF. DNA of the CDR3: TGTGCCAGCAGCTTAGGGCTAGCGGGGGGGTCTTTCTACAATGAGCAGTTCTTC.

Concerning this clone itself: Sequence at one end of the junction differs from germline and may be a read error. The chain has TRBV28 and TRBJ1-2, with 7 bases aligning to TRBD1. The CDR3 loop spans 12 amino acids. CDR1 MDHEN and CDR2 SYDVKM come from the germline V gene. The CDR3 reads CASSKRQGGSTF. In nucleotides, the CDR3 is TGTGCCAGCAGCAAGAGACAGGGAGGCTCCACCTTC.

This chain links TRBV7-2 with TRBJ1-2; TRBD1 matches at 10 bases. The trim removed 4 bases at V and 3 bases at J, leaving 5 bases unmatched. CDR1 and CDR2 (germline): SGHTA, FQGNSA. The CDR3 is 15 amino acids. CDR3 bases: TGTGCCAGCAGCTCCGGGACAGGGGTTGACTATGGCTACACCTTC. Encoded protein: CASSSGTGVDYGYTF.